This entry lists 27 T cell receptor beta chains sequenced from one sample in a study of blood T cell repertoires in COVID-19. This table comes from immunoSEQ multiplex PCR, and its TCRdb copy is limited to in-frame clones, with some not included. The sample contains tens of thousands of clones, almost 85% of which appear only once. The sample consisted of peripheral blood. The receptor source for this set is a human donor in a cohort sampled during active COVID-19.

This clone occurred once. This chain uses TRBV10-3 with TRBJ1-2, with 9 nucleotides matching TRBD1. CDR1 is ENHRY and CDR2 is SYGVKD in the germline V gene. V gave up 0 bases and J gave up 2 bases; unmatched junction bases: 1. The CDR3 length is 15 residues. The DNA for the CDR3 is TGTGCCATCAGTGAGTCGACAGGGGGAAACTATGGCTACACCTTC. It encodes CAISESTGGNYGYTF.

The chain uses TRBV25-1 and TRBJ2-7; 8 bases map to TRBD1. V trimming: 5 bases; J trimming: 5 bases; junction bases outside the gene matches: 11. CDR1 and CDR2 from the germline V gene are MGHDK and SYGVNS. CDR3 size: 15 residues. In nucleotides, the CDR3 is TGTGCCAGCAGTCCCTTGGACAGGGTATCTAACGAGCAGTACTTC. This encodes CASSPLDRVSNEQYF.

The chain carries TRBV4-2 and TRBJ1-2; no clear D gene. The CDR3 has 16 amino acids. Trimming took 0 bases from V and 0 from J, leaving 11 bases between them. Germline V gives CDR1 LGHNA, CDR2 YNFKEQ. The CDR3: CASSQEAGRANYGYTF. The CDR3 coding sequence is TGTGCCAGCAGCCAAGAGGCGGGCCGGGCTAACTATGGCTACACCTTC.

The chain carries TRBV20-1 and TRBJ1-6, with 7 bases aligning to TRBD1. The V segment lost 3 bases and the J segment 6 bases; nucleotides outside the gene matches: 11. The CDR3 consists of 16 residues. Germline-derived CDR1 and CDR2 are DFQATT and SNEGSKA (reference sequence). Here the CDR3 reads CSASPTGREANSPLHF. The CDR3, as DNA: TGCAGTGCTAGTCCGACAGGGAGAGAGGCTAATTCACCCCTCCACTTT.

The chain recombines TRBV30 with TRBJ2-5, with D perhaps TRBD1 (7 bases). Per germline, CDR1 GTSNPN and CDR2 SVGIG (reference sequence). V was clipped by 5 bases and J by 5 bases, with 12 bases between them. The CDR3 has 12 residues. CDR3 residues: CAWGGGSETQYF. In nucleotides, the CDR3 is TGTGCCTGGGGAGGGGGCAGTGAGACCCAGTACTTC. The whole variable domain, remainder taken from reference TRBV30 and TRBJ2-5, is SQTIHQWPATLVQPVGSPLSLECTVEGTSNPNLYWYRQAAGRGLQLLFYSVGIGQISSEVPQNLSASRPQDRQFILSSKKLLLSDSGFYLCAWGGGSETQYFGPGTRLLVL.

Many counts were recorded for this clone. This sequence joins TRBV13 and TRBJ2-7, with 8 bases identical to TRBD2. Germline lookup yields CDR1 PRHDT and CDR2 FYEKMQ (reference sequence). V shed 0 bases and J 4 bases; nucleotides not matched to a gene: 2. This CDR3 region has 14 residues. The CDR3 nucleotides read TGTGCCAGCAGCTTAGGGACTAGCGAATACGAGCAGTACTTC. The encoded protein is CASSLGTSEYEQYF.

J is TRBJ2-7 and V is TRBV5-1, with D possibly being TRBD1 (6 bases). Germline CDR1 reads SGHRS; CDR2 reads YFSETQ. Trimming removed 4 bases from V and 3 bases from J, with 11 bases in between. The CDR3 runs to 13 residues. The CDR3 spells CASSHRQDYEQYF. As DNA, the CDR3 is TGCGCCAGCAGCCACCGACAGGACTACGAGCAGTACTTC.

This clone appeared once. The rearrangement joins TRBV19 to TRBJ2-6, with no clear D. The CDR3 is 15 amino acids. Germline lookup yields CDR1 LNHDA and CDR2 SQIVND (reference sequence). V lost 3 bases and J 2 bases, leaving 8 bases between the germline ends. The CDR3 DNA follows: TGTGCCAGTAGTATCGTGTCAGCTGGGGCCAACGTCCTGACTTTC. As protein: CASSIVSAGANVLTF.

The V call is TRBV18, the J call TRBJ1-2, with TRBD1 identical over 8 bases. V lost 5 bases, J lost 1 base, and 6 bases stayed unmatched. Germline-derived CDR1 and CDR2 are KGHSH and LQKENI. This CDR3 region has 15 residues. DNA for the CDR3: TGTGCCAGCTCATCTCAGGGGGCGATTAACTATGGCTACACCTTC. Its translation is CASSSQGAINYGYTF.

This clone was recorded a few times. The rearrangement uses TRBV4-3 and TRBJ2-6; the match to TRBD1 covers 8 bases. Looked up from germline, CDR1 is LGHNA and CDR2 is YSLEER. This CDR3 contains 17 residues. V was pared by 3 bases and J by 0 bases, with 4 bases of the junction left unmatched. CDR3: CASSQPGGSSGANVLTF. The CDR3 DNA reads TGCGCCAGCAGCCAGCCAGGGGGCAGCTCTGGGGCCAACGTCCTGACTTTC.

The chain recombines TRBV25-1 with TRBJ2-3, with 8 positions matching TRBD2. Germline V gene lookup returns CDR1 MGHDK and CDR2 SYGVNS. CDR3 length: 14 amino acids. With 3 bases clipped from V and 7 bases from J, the junction kept 6 bases outside the gene matches. Here the CDR3 reads CASSEVIAGYTQYF. The CDR3 DNA reads TGTGCCAGCAGTGAGGTAATAGCGGGGTATACGCAGTATTTT.

V gene TRBV5-5 combines with J gene TRBJ1-5, with D perhaps TRBD1 (6 bases). The germline V gene has CDR1 SGHKS and CDR2 YYEKEE (reference sequence). This CDR3 region has 15 residues. The V end lost 0 bases, the J end lost 6 bases, and 13 bases lay between the germline ends. The DNA for the CDR3 is TGTGCCAGCAGCTTGGAGACAGGTTATCTTCAGCCCCAGCATTTT. Amino acid sequence: CASSLETGYLQPQHF. The whole variable domain, filled in from reference TRBV5-5 and TRBJ1-5, reads DAGVTQSPTHLIKTRGQQVTLRCSPISGHKSVSWYQQVLGQGPQFIFQYYEKEERGRGNFPDRFSARQFPNYSSELNVNALLLGDSALYLCASSLETGYLQPQHFGDGTRLSIL.

The chain is built from TRBV19 and TRBJ2-3; D might be TRBD1 (6 bases). V lost 8 bases and J lost 0, with 15 bases in between. The CDR3 contains 15 residues. The germline gives CDR1 LNHDA, CDR2 SQIVND (reference sequence). CDR3 loop: CASSPQGFSTDTQYF. The CDR3 DNA reads TGTGCCAGTTCCCCCCAGGGGTTCAGCACAGATACGCAGTATTTT.

The J gene is TRBJ1-1, the V gene TRBV10-3; D ambiguous. The CDR3 extends over 13 amino acids. CDR1 and CDR2 (germline): ENHRY, SYGVKD. The V and J ends lost 0 bases and 5 bases respectively, with 7 bases between them. The CDR3 DNA is TGTGCCATCAGTGAGTCACCCGGTACTGAAGCTTTCTTT. This encodes CAISESPGTEAFF.

This rearrangement joins TRBV21-1 to TRBJ2-2; the table calls TRBD1, which could not be checked here. TRBV21-1 is listed as a pseudogene. The CDR3 spans 14 residues. CDR3 DNA: TGTGCCAGCAGCAAAGCAAGGGGTAGCGGGGAGCTGTTTTTT. Its protein is CASSKARGSGELFF.

The V call is TRBV2, the J call TRBJ1-3; the match to TRBD1 covers 11 bases. The CDR3 sequence is 16 residues long. V shed 8 bases, J shed 0 bases, and the junction held 6 bases outside the gene matches. CDR1 and CDR2 (germline): SNHLY, FYNNEI. CDR3 DNA sequence: TGTGCCAGCTATACCGGGACAGGGGGCTCTGGAAACACCATATATTTT. As protein: CASYTGTGGSGNTIYF. The full variable domain, rest sourced from reference TRBV2 and TRBJ1-3, is EPEVTQTPSHQVTQMGQEVILRCVPISNHLYFYWYRQILGQKVEFLVSFYNNEISEKSEIFDDQFSVERPDGSNFTLKIRSTKLEDSAMYFCASYTGTGGSGNTIYFGEGSWLTVV.

V usage is TRBV30 and J usage is TRBJ1-3; 10 positions agree with TRBD1. After removal of 5 bases from V and 1 base from J, the junction contained 5 bases not matched to a gene. There are 15 residues in the CDR3. The germline V gene has CDR1 GTSNPN and CDR2 SVGIG (reference sequence). The CDR3 sequence: CAWGQGVYSGNTIYF. The CDR3 region has the DNA TGTGCCTGGGGACAGGGGGTTTATTCTGGAAACACCATATATTTT.

The V call is TRBV7-9, the J call TRBJ1-3; 7 bases line up with TRBD1. Germline V gene lookup returns CDR1 SEHNR and CDR2 FQNEAQ (reference sequence). The CDR3 length is 16 residues. Germline trimming cut 3 bases from V and 0 bases from J; bases unmatched to any gene: 5. The CDR3 nucleotides read TGTGCCAGCAGCTTCGGGACAGCAGTCTCTGGAAACACCATATATTTT. Encoded protein: CASSFGTAVSGNTIYF.

The CDR3 DNA is TGTGCCATCAGTGAGTGGGAAGCGGGGGGGCCCGGGTCGCAGTATTTT. It encodes CAISEWEAGGPGSQYF. The chain employs TRBV10-3 and TRBJ2-3; TRBD2 matches at 10 bases. The CDR3 totals 16 residues. Losses at the gene ends were 1 base for V and 10 bases for J; bases not matched to a gene: 11. Germline V gene data show CDR1 as ENHRY and CDR2 as SYGVKD.

The chain combines TRBV7-2 with TRBJ1-2; 7 nucleotides match TRBD1. The CDR3 covers 15 residues. CDR1 is SGHTA and CDR2 is FQGNSA in the germline V gene. J gave up 4 bases and V 5 bases, and 10 bases lay outside the gene matches. The CDR3 loop is CASSLPGTEAYGYTF. The DNA of the CDR3 is TGTGCCAGCAGCCTTCCCGGGACAGAGGCCTATGGCTACACCTTC.

The chain joins TRBV5-1 to TRBJ1-1, with TRBD1 matching 7 bases. This CDR3 contains 14 residues. The V segment lost 4 bases and the J segment 0 bases; nucleotides outside the gene matches: 3. The germline CDR1 and CDR2 sequences are SGHRS and YFSETQ. The CDR3 DNA reads TGCGCCAGCAGCGGGGGACAGTTGAACACTGAAGCTTTCTTT. Protein: CASSGGQLNTEAFF.

V gene TRBV6-2 or TRBV6-3 combines with J gene TRBJ2-5, with TRBD2 matching over 9 bases. The CDR3 runs 15 residues. Germline CDR1 reads MNHEY; CDR2 reads SVGEGT. The V and J ends lost 0 bases and 4 bases, in that order; junction bases with no gene match: 3. CDR3 residues: CASSYSMTSGETQYF. The CDR3 nucleotides are TGTGCCAGCAGTTACTCTATGACTAGCGGAGAGACCCAGTACTTC.

The chain carries TRBV5-6 and TRBJ2-7, with D possibly matching TRBD1 (6 bases). Germline V gene lookup returns CDR1 SGHDT and CDR2 YYEEEE. The V and J ends lost 3 bases and 1 base respectively, with 26 bases between them. This CDR3 is 19 amino acids long. CDR3 in DNA: TGTGCCAGCAGCTCAGACAGGACCTCAGGACTCATCATTTCCTACGAGCAGTACTTC. Translated, it gives CASSSDRTSGLIISYEQYF. Supplemented by reference TRBV5-6 and TRBJ2-7, the full variable domain reads DAGVTQSPTHLIKTRGQQVTLRCSPKSGHDTVSWYQQALGQGPQFIFQYYEEEERQRGNFPDRFSGHQFPNYSSELNVNALLLGDSALYLCASSSDRTSGLIISYEQYFGPGTRLTVT.

The chain joins TRBV7-6 to TRBJ1-4; 7 positions match TRBD1. Germline assignment: CDR1 SGHVS and CDR2 FNYEAQ. This CDR3 is 18 amino acids long. V lost 4 bases, J lost 6 bases, and 17 bases stayed unmatched. The CDR3 region is CASSSPRGRTQGDEKLFF. For the CDR3, the DNA is TGTGCCAGCAGCTCCCCTAGGGGACGGACCCAGGGGGATGAAAAACTGTTTTTT.

The chain employs TRBV3-1 (or the pseudogene TRBV3-2) and TRBJ2-3, with a possible D match to TRBD2 (5 bases). CDR1 and CDR2 from the germline V gene are LGHDT and YNNKEL (reference sequence). This CDR3 is built from 15 residues. Trimming pared 5 bases from V and 4 bases from J, leaving 16 bases between. The chain's CDR3 is CASSTRSEGSDTQYF. Written as DNA, the CDR3 is TGTGCCAGCAGCACCCGTAGCGAGGGCTCAGATACGCAGTATTTT.

The rearrangement links TRBV25-1 to TRBJ2-1; D perhaps matches TRBD1 (6 bases). The CDR3 sequence is 13 residues long. The V end was cut by 8 bases, the J end by 5 bases, with 13 bases between. Germline V gene sequence: CDR1 MGHDK, CDR2 SYGVNS. Written as DNA, the CDR3 is TGTGCCAGCTCTGAAGGGGGAAACAATGAGCAGTTCTTC. Translating gives CASSEGGNNEQFF. The full variable domain, its missing parts supplied by reference TRBV25-1 and TRBJ2-1, is EADIYQTPRYLVIGTGKKITLECSQTMGHDKMYWYQQDPGMELHLIHYSYGVNSTEKGDLSSESTVSRIRTEHFPLTLESARPSHTSQYLCASSEGGNNEQFFGPGTRLTVL.

V gene TRBV7-9 combines with J gene TRBJ2-3; a possible D gene is TRBD2 (6 bases). Per the germline V gene, CDR1 is SEHNR and CDR2 is FQNEAQ (reference sequence). The V end was cut by 7 bases, the J end by 0 bases, with 11 bases between. The length of the CDR3 is 14 residues. The CDR3 sequence: CASTDRGSTDTQYF. The CDR3, as DNA: TGTGCCAGCACCGACCGGGGGAGCACAGATACGCAGTATTTT.